A selection of T cell receptor beta chains follows, all from one sample in a study of blood T cells in healthy people across ages. One entry per CDR3 protein, called by TCRdb with MiXCR from the 5' RACE reads. The data contain around 1,700,000 distinct CDR3 sequences, about 30% of them singletons. Input material: blood. These receptors all come from a woman in her twenties or thirties in good health. Each CDR3 is given with its conserved first and last residue. Each record gives: clone size, V gene, D gene, J gene, CDR3 DNA, CDR3 protein. A D gene is named only where the DNA matches it firmly. The listing skips clone size in some rows; elsewhere it reads once, few, many or a size class.

.	TRBV7-9	.	TRBJ1-1	TGTGCCAGCACCTTAACCTCCCGCACTGAAGCTTTCTTT	CASTLTSRTEAFF
.	TRBV6-5	.	TRBJ1-2	TGTGCCGGCAGTTATAGGCGGGCAGGGGCTAACTATGGCTACACCTTC	CAGSYRRAGANYGYTF
few	TRBV4-3	.	TRBJ2-5	TGCGCCAGCAGCCAAGATGGACATTCAGATCAAGAGACCCAGTACTTC	CASSQDGHSDQETQYF
.	TRBV20-1	.	TRBJ2-4	TGCAGCCTCAGCGCCGGTGATCGAAACATTCAGTACTTC	CSLSAGDRNIQYF
.	TRBV5-1	.	TRBJ2-5	TGCGCCAGCAGCCGGACGACAGGGACTAAAGAGACCCAGTACTTC	CASSRTTGTKETQYF
.	TRBV7-9	.	TRBJ2-3	TGTGCCAGCAGCCCAAGACAGCCCCTTCGACTGGTTGCAGATACGCAGTATTTT	CASSPRQPLRLVADTQYF
few	TRBV12-3/TRBV12-4	.	TRBJ1-3	TGTGCCAGCTACCTGGGGGGAGGGAGATCTGGAAACACCATATATTTT	CASYLGGGRSGNTIYF
.	TRBV5-1	TRBD2	TRBJ2-3	TGCGCCAGCAGCTTGAACGTTAATAGCGGGAGCACAGATACGCAGTATTTT	CASSLNVNSGSTDTQYF
.	TRBV20-1	TRBD1	TRBJ2-5	TGCAGTGCTAGTCTTTCATCAGGGGGCGTAATGGCGACCCAGTACTTC	CSASLSSGGVMATQYF
.	TRBV30	TRBD2	TRBJ2-7	TGTGCCTGGAGTGTCGGAGCGGGAGCATCCTACGAGCAGTACTTC	CAWSVGAGASYEQYF
.	TRBV15	TRBD1	TRBJ2-5	TGTGCCACGGGAAGGGACAGGCAGGATGGAGAGACCCAGTACTTC	CATGRDRQDGETQYF
many	TRBV6-5	TRBD1	TRBJ1-4	TGTGCCAGCAGTTTGTCCGGGACAGGGAATGAAAAACTGTTTTTT	CASSLSGTGNEKLFF
many	TRBV7-2	TRBD2	TRBJ2-7	TGTGCCAGCAGTTTAGGTACTAGCGGGGGCAACGAGCAGTACTTC	CASSLGTSGGNEQYF
many	TRBV5-1	TRBD1	TRBJ2-7	TGCGCCAGCAGCTTCGGACAGGGACACGAGCAGTACTTC	CASSFGQGHEQYF
.	TRBV20-1	TRBD2	TRBJ2-1	TGCAGTGCTAGAGAGGGGCGGGGGGGCCGAAATGAGCAGTTCTTC	CSAREGRGGRNEQFF
once	TRBV7-3	.	TRBJ2-1	TGTGCCAGCAGCTGGGACTGGACGCCCTACAATGAGCAGTTCTTC	CASSWDWTPYNEQFF
.	TRBV29-1	TRBD1	TRBJ1-1	TGCAGCGTCGACAGGGGACCGATGAACACTGAAGCTTTCTTT	CSVDRGPMNTEAFF
.	TRBV4-3	TRBD1	TRBJ1-1	TGCGCCAGCAGCCAGACGGCCGGGACAGGAAACACTGAAGCTTTCTTT	CASSQTAGTGNTEAFF
few	TRBV27	.	TRBJ2-3	TGTGCCAGCAACCAGCGTGGGTATGATACGCAGTATTTT	CASNQRGYDTQYF
few	TRBV20-1	TRBD1	TRBJ2-4	TGCAGTGCTAGAGAGGCGACAGGGAAGGCCAAAAACATTCAGTACTTC	CSAREATGKAKNIQYF
.	TRBV12-3/TRBV12-4	TRBD1	TRBJ2-5	TGTGCCAGCACCCTTTCGACAGGGCTAGAGACCCAGTACTTC	CASTLSTGLETQYF
.	TRBV2	.	TRBJ2-7	TGTGCCAGCAGTGGGCAGGGTACGGTTGTGTACGAGCAGTACTTC	CASSGQGTVVYEQYF
.	TRBV7-9	.	TRBJ2-5	TGTGCCAGCAGCGCGGTGTTAACCCAAGAGACCCAGTACTTC	CASSAVLTQETQYF
.	TRBV5-1	TRBD2	TRBJ2-1	TGCGCCAGCAGTGGACTAGCGGAGTACAATAAGCAGTTCTTC	CASSGLAEYNKQFF
.	TRBV20-1	.	TRBJ2-3	TGCAGTGCTATACCCCACTTCGGCGGTACCACAGATACGCAGTATTTT	CSAIPHFGGTTDTQYF
.	TRBV7-2	.	TRBJ2-5	TGTGCCAGCAGCTTAGGGAGAACAGGGAGAGATGAGCAGTACTTC	CASSLGRTGRDEQYF
.	TRBV12-3/TRBV12-4	TRBD2	TRBJ2-7	TGTGCCAGCAGTCTAAGCGGGACTAGCGGAGGGGACGAGCAGTACTTC	CASSLSGTSGGDEQYF
.	TRBV6-1	.	TRBJ1-4	TGTGCCAGCAGTGAAGGACGGCAAAATGAAAAACTGTTTTTT	CASSEGRQNEKLFF
few	TRBV29-1	TRBD1	TRBJ1-1	TGCAGCGAACGGACAGGGGGGGAGGCTTTCTTT	CSERTGGEAFF
once	TRBV5-1	.	TRBJ2-1	TGCGCCAGCAGCCAAAAAACAGGGTCAGGTGAGCAGTTCTTC	CASSQKTGSGEQFF
.	TRBV12-3/TRBV12-4	TRBD1	TRBJ2-7	TGTGCCAGCAGTTTGACAGGGGGAGGCCTACGTCTCGAGCAGTACTTC	CASSLTGGGLRLEQYF